The 5 T cell receptor beta chains listed next were all sequenced from one sample in a study of blood T cell repertoires in COVID-19. Sequencing was performed with immunoSEQ multiplex PCR; in TCRdb, only in-frame clones are kept and a portion is missing. In the table there are around 300,000 clones, over 75% of which are singletons. Sequenced: peripheral blood. The receptors were sampled from a woman aged 25 to 39 with COVID-19, enrolled during active disease.

The rearrangement links TRBV2 to TRBJ2-7, with 10 bases fitting TRBD2. This CDR3 is built from 12 residues. In germline, CDR1 is SNHLY, CDR2 FYNNEI. V shed 10 bases, J shed 2 bases, and the junction held 2 bases outside the gene matches. CDR3 coding DNA: TGTGCCATCACTAGCGGGGCCTACGAGCAGTACTTC. This codes for CAITSGAYEQYF.

The V call is TRBV6-2 or TRBV6-3, the J call TRBJ1-6; 7 nucleotides agree with TRBD1. Germline CDR1 reads MNHEY; CDR2 reads SVGEGT. CDR3 size: 15 residues. V shed 5 bases, J shed 10 bases, and the junction held 11 bases outside the gene matches. The CDR3 protein is CASSRQGKSGSPLHF. CDR3 in DNA: TGTGCCAGCAGTAGACAGGGAAAAAGTGGATCACCCCTCCACTTT.

The gene calls are TRBV7-9 and TRBJ2-6; D gene uncertain. Germline-derived CDR1 and CDR2 are SEHNR and FQNEAQ (reference sequence). CDR3 length: 18 residues. V lost 0 bases to trimming and J lost 0 bases, with 12 bases between them. The CDR3 DNA follows: TGTGCCAGCAGCTTAGCCACCGGTAGGAGCTCTGGGGCCAACGTCCTGACTTTC. Translation gives CASSLATGRSSGANVLTF.

The J gene is TRBJ2-1, the V gene TRBV28; TRBD2 aligns across 16 bases. Germline V gives CDR1 MDHEN, CDR2 SYDVKM. The length of the CDR3 is 18 residues. J lost 2 bases, V lost 3 bases, and 4 bases had no gene match. In DNA form, the CDR3 reads TGTGCCAGCAGTTTGGGACTAGCGGGAGGGGCCCCCTACAATGAGCAGTTCTTC. Protein sequence: CASSLGLAGGAPYNEQFF.

This chain uses TRBV24-1 with TRBJ2-1; D not resolved. The CDR3 has 14 amino acids. Looked up from germline, CDR1 is KGHDR and CDR2 is SFDVKD. With 9 bases removed from V and 0 bases from J, the gap between germline ends came to 11 bases. The CDR3 nucleotides are TGTGCCACCTCCGGGTATTCCTCCTACAATGAGCAGTTCTTC. Its translation is CATSGYSSYNEQFF.